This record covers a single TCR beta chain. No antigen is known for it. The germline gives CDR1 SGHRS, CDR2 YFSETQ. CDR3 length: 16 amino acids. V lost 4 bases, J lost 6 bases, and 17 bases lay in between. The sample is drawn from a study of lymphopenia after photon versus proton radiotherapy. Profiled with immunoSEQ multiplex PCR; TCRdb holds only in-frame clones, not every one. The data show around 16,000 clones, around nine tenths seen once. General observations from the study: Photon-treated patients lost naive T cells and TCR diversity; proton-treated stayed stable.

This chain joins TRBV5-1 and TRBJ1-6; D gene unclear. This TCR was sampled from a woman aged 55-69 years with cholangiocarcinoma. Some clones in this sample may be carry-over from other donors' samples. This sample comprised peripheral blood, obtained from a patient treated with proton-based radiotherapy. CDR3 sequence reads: CASSGVEGSTNSPLHF. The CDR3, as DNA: TGCGCCAGCAGCGGGGTGGAGGGTTCGACTAATTCACCCCTCCACTTT.